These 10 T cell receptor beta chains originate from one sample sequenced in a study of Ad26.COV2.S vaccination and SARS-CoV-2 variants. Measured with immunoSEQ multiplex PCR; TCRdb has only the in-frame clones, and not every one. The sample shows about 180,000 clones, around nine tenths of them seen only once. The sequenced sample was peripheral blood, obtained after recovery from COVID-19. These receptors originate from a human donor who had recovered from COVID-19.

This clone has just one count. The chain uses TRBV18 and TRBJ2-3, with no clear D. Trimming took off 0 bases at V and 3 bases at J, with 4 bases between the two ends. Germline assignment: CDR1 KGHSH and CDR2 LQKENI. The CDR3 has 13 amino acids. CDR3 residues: CASSPPMTDTQYF. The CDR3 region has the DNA TGTGCCAGCTCACCACCGATGACAGATACGCAGTATTTT.

The CDR3 loop is CASSLPRAGEGYTF. As DNA, the CDR3 is TGCGCCAGCAGCTTACCTCGGGCAGGAGAAGGCTACACCTTC. The rearrangement links TRBV5-1 to TRBJ1-2, with unresolved D. The germline CDR1 and CDR2 sequences are SGHRS and YFSETQ. V lost 2 bases and J lost 8, with 16 bases in between. This CDR3 region has 14 residues.

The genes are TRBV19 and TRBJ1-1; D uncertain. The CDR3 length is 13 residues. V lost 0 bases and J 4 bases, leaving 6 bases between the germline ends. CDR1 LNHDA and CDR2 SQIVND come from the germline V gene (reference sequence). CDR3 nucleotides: TGTGCCAGTAGTATAGATGGGAGCACTGAAGCTTTCTTT. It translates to CASSIDGSTEAFF.

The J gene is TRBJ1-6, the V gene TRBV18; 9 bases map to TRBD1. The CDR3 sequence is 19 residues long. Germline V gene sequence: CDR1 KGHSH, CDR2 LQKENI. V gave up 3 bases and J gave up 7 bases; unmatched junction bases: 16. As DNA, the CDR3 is TGTGCCAGCTCACCTTCCCCACAGGGGGCGCGGGTACAGAATTCACCCCTCCACTTT. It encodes CASSPSPQGARVQNSPLHF.

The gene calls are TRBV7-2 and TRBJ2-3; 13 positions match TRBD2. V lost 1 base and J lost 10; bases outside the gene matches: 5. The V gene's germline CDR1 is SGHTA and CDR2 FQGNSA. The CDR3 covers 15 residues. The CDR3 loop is CASSLVKTSGRAQYF. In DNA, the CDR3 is TGTGCCAGCAGCTTAGTTAAAACTAGCGGGAGGGCGCAGTATTTT.

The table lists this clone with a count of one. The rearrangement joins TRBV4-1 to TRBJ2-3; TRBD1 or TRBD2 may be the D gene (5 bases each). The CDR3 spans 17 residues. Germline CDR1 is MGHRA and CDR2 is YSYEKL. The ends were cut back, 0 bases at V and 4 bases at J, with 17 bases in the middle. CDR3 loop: CASSQDLEGSGSDTQYF. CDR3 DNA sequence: TGCGCCAGCAGCCAAGATCTCGAGGGGAGTGGGTCAGATACGCAGTATTTT.

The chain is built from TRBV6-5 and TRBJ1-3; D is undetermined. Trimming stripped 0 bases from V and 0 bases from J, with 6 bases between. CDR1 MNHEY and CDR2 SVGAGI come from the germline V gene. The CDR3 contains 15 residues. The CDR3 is CASSYSDGSGNTIYF. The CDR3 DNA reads TGTGCCAGCAGTTACTCCGACGGCTCTGGAAACACCATATATTTT.

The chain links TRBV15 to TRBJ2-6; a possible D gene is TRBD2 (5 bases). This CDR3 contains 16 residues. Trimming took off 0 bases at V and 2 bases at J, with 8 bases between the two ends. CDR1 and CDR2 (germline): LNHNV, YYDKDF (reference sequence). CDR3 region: CATSRDRGTGANVLTF. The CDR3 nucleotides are TGTGCCACCAGCAGAGATCGAGGGACTGGGGCCAACGTCCTGACTTTC.

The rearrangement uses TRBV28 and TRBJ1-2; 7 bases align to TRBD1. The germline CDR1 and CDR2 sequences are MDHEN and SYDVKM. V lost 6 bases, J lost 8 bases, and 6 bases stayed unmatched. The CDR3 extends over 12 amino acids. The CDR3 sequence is CASRRGGGGYTF. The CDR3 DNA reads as TGTGCCAGCAGAAGAGGGGGCGGGGGCTACACCTTC.

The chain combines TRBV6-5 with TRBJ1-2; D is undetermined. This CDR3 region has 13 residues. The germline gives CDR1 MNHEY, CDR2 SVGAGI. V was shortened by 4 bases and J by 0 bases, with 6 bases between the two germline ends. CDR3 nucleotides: TGTGCCAGCAGTTCAGAGCCTAACTATGGCTACACCTTC. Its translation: CASSSEPNYGYTF.